This record looks at one T cell receptor (beta chain) sequence and its context. What it binds is unknown. This entry comes from a study of beta chain features in type 1 diabetes. Whole-study results and caveats: Patients with type 1 diabetes showed fewer VDJ junction insertions and more deletions. In every one of the four CD4+ subsets, TCRB CDR3s were moderately but significantly shorter in Type 1 diabetes patients.

V lost 1 base and J lost 6, with 6 bases in between. There are 12 residues in the CDR3. From germline, CDR1 is GTSNPN and CDR2 SVGIG (reference sequence). Of the isolated RNA, all was reverse transcribed, and so the sequenced material was expressed TCRB transcripts. This table comes from immunoSEQ multiplex PCR, and its TCRdb copy is limited to in-frame clones, with some not included. The repertoire holds about 700,000 clones, with around 15% as singletons. The sequence was collected from a man aged 18-30 years with type 1 diabetes. The chain links TRBV30 to TRBJ2-2; TRBD2 might be the D (5 bases). The sample taken for sequencing was naive CD4+ T cells from blood. The CDR3 DNA reads as TGTGCCTGGAGTGAGGACTCCGGGGAGCTGTTTTTT. This sequence encodes CAWSEDSGELFF.